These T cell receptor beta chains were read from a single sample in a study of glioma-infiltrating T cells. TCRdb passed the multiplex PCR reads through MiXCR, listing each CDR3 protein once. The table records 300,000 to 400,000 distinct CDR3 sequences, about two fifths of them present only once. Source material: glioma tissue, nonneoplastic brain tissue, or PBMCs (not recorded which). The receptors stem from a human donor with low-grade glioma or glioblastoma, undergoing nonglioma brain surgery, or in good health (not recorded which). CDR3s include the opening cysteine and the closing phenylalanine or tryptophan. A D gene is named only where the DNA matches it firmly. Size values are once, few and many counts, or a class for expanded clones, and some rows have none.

CASSLDSFRDTEAFF	TGTGCCAGCAGTTTAGACAGCTTCCGGGACACTGAAGCTTTCTTT	TRBV27	many	-	TRBJ1-1
CASSSGRLYEQFF	TGTGCCAGCAGCTCCGGACGTCTCTACGAGCAGTTCTTC	TRBV7-9	-	-	TRBJ2-1
CASSPRGAPLHANTEAFF	TGTGCCAGCAGCCCCCGGGGGGCCCCACTCCACGCGAACACTGAAGCTTTCTTT	TRBV6-2/TRBV6-3	many	-	TRBJ1-1
CASSSKGLAGFMGPYEQYF	TGTGCCAGCAGCTCAAAGGGACTAGCGGGATTTATGGGCCCCTACGAGCAGTACTTC	TRBV7-9	-	TRBD2	TRBJ2-7
CASSFIGRRDSYGYTF	TGTGCCAGCAGCTTTATAGGTAGGAGGGACAGCTATGGCTACACCTTC	TRBV28	many	TRBD1	TRBJ1-2
CASSPDARSYNEQFF	TGTGCCAGCAGCCCGGACGCCCGCTCCTACAATGAGCAGTTCTTC	TRBV7-2	many	-	TRBJ2-1
CASSSRSPAEQYF	TGTGCCAGTTCCTCTCGGTCCCCGGCGGAGCAGTACTTC	TRBV19	-	-	TRBJ2-7
CASSLRTSGRAMDTQYF	TGCGCCAGCAGCTTAAGGACTAGCGGGAGGGCCATGGATACGCAGTATTTT	TRBV5-1	-	TRBD2	TRBJ2-3
CSAVSGPGWETQYF	TGCAGTGCTGTCTCAGGGCCGGGGTGGGAGACCCAGTACTTC	TRBV20-1	-	-	TRBJ2-5
CASRQTGSGANVLTF	TGTGCCAGCAGACAGACAGGATCTGGGGCCAACGTCCTGACTTTC	TRBV7-3	once	-	TRBJ2-6
CASSPQAFSHEQYF	TGCGCCAGCAGCCCCCAAGCGTTCTCCCACGAGCAGTACTTC	TRBV4-1	once	-	TRBJ2-7
CASSPRRDAVDGGNTIYF	TGCGCCAGCAGCCCCAGACGGGACGCCGTGGATGGTGGAAACACCATATATTTT	TRBV5-1	-	-	TRBJ1-3